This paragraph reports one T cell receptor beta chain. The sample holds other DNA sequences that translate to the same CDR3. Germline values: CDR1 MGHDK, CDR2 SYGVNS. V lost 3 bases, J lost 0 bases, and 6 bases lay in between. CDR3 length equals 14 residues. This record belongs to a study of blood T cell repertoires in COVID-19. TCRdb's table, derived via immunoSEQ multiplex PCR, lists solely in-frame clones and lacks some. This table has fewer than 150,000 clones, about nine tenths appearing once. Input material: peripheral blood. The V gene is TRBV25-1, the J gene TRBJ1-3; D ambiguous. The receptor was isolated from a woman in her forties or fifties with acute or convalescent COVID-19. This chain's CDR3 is CASSDRSSGNTIYF. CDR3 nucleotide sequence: TGTGCCAGCAGTGATCGTAGCTCTGGAAACACCATATATTTT.